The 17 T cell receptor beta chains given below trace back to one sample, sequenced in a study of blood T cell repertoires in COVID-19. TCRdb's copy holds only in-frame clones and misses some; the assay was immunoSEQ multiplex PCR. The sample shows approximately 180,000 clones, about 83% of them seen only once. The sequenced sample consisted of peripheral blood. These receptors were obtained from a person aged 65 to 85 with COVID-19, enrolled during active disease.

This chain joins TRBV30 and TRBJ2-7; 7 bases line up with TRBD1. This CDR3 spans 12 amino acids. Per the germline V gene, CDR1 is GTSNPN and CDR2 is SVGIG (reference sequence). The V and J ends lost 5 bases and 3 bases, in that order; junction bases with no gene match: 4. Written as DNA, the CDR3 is TGTGCCTGGGAAGGGGGCGGCTACGAGCAGTACTTC. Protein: CAWEGGGYEQYF.

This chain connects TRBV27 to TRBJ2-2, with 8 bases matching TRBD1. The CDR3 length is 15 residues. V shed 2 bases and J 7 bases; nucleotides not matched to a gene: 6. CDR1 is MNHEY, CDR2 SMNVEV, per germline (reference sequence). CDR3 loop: CASSLNGQGIGELFF. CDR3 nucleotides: TGTGCCAGCAGTTTAAACGGACAGGGCATCGGGGAGCTGTTTTTT.

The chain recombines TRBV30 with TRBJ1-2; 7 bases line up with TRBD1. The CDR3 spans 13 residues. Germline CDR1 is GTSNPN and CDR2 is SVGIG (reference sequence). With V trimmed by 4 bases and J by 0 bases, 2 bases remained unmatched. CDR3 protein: CAWTQGTNYGYTF. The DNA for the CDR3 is TGTGCCTGGACACAGGGGACTAACTATGGCTACACCTTC.

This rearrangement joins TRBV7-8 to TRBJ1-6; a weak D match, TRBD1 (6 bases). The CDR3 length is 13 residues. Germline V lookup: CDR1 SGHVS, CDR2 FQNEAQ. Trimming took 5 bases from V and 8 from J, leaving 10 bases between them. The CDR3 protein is CASSPDSHSPLHF. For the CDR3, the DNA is TGTGCCAGCAGCCCGGACAGTCATTCACCCCTCCACTTT.

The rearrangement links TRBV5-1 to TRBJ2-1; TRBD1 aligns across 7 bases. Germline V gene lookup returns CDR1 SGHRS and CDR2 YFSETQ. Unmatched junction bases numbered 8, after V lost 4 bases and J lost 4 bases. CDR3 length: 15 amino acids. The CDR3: CASSLQGSLYNEQFF. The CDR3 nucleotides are TGCGCCAGCAGCCTACAGGGGTCTTTATACAATGAGCAGTTCTTC. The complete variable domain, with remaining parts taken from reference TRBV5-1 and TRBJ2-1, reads KAGVTQTPRYLIKTRGQQVTLSCSPISGHRSVSWYQQTPGQGLQFLFEYFSETQRNKGNFPGRFSGRQFSNSRSEMNVSTLELGDSALYLCASSLQGSLYNEQFFGPGTRLTVL.

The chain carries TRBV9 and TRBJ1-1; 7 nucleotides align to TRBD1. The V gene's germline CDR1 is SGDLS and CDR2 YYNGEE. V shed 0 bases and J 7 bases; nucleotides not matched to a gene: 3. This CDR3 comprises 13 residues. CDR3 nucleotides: TGTGCCAGCAGCGTAGACAGGGGCGATGAAGCTTTCTTT. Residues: CASSVDRGDEAFF.

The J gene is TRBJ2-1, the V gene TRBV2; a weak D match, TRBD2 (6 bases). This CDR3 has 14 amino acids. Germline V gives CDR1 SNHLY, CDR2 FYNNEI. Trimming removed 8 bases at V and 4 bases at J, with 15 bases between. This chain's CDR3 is CASGRDSPYNEQFF. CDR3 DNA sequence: TGTGCCAGCGGCCGGGACTCTCCTTACAATGAGCAGTTCTTC.

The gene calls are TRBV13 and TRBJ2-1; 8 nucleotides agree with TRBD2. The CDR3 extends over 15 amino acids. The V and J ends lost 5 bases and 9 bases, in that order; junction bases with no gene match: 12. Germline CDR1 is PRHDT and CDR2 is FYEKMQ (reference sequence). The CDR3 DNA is TGTGCCAGCAGCCCCACCCAGCCTAGCGGGCTTGAGCAGTTCTTC. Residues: CASSPTQPSGLEQFF.

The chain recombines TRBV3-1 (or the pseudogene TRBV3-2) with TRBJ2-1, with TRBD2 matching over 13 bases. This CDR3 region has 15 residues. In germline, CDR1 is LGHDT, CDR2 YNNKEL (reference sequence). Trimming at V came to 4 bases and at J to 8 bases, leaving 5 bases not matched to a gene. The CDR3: CASSRGTSGNYEQFF. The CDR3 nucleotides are TGTGCCAGCAGCCGCGGGACTAGCGGGAACTATGAGCAGTTCTTC.

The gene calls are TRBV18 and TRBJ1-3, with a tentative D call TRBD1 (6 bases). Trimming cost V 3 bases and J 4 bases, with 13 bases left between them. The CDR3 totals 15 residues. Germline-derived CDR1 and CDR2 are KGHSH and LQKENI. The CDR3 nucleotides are TGTGCCAGCTCACCGACACAGGGTATCGGAAACACCATATATTTT. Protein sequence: CASSPTQGIGNTIYF. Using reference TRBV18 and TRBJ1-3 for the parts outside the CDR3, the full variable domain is NAGVMQNPRHLVRRRGQEARLRCSPMKGHSHVYWYRQLPEEGLKFMVYLQKENIIDESGMPKERFSAEFPKEGPSILRIQQVVRGDSAAYFCASSPTQGIGNTIYFGEGSWLTVV.

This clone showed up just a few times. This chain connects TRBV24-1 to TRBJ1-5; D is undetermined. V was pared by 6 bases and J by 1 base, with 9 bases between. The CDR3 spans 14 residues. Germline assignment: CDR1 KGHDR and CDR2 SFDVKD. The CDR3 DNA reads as TGTGCCACCAGTCGGGCGGGGAGCAATCAGCCCCAGCATTTT. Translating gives CATSRAGSNQPQHF.

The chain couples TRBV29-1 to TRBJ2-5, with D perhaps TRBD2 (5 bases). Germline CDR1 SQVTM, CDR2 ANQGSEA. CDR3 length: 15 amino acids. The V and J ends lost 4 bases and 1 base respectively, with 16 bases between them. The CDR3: CSVGLVSGSQETQYF. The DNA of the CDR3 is TGCAGCGTTGGCCTTGTAAGCGGCAGCCAAGAGACCCAGTACTTC.

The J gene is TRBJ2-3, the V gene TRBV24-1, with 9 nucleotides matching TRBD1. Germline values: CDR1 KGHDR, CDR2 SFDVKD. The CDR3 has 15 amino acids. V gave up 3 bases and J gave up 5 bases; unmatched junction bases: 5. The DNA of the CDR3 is TGTGCCACCAGTGATCTAGGACAGGGGAGAGATACGCAGTATTTT. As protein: CATSDLGQGRDTQYF.

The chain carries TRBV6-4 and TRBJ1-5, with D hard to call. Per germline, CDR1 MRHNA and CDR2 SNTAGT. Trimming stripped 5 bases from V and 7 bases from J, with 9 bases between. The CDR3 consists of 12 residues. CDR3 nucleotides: TGTGCCAGCAGTCGCGAGGAACAGCCCCAGCATTTT. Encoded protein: CASSREEQPQHF.

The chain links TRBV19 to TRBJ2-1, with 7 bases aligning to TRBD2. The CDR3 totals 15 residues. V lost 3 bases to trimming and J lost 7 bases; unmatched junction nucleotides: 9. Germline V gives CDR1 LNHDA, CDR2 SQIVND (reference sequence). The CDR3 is CASSIVSGNINEQFF. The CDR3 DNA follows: TGTGCCAGTAGTATTGTCAGCGGGAACATTAATGAGCAGTTCTTC.

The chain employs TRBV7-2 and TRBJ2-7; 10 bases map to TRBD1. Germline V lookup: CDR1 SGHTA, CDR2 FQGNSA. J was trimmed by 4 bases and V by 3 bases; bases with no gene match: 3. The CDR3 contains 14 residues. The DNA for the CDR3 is TGTGCCAGCAGCTTGGACAGGGGGGGTTACGAGCAGTACTTC. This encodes CASSLDRGGYEQYF.

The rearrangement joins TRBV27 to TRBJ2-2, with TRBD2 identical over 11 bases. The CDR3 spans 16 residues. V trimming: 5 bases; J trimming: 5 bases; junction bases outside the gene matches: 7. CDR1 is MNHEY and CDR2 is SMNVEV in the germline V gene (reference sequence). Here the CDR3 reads CASSQGLAVDTGELFF. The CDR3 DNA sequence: TGTGCCAGCAGTCAGGGACTAGCGGTTGATACCGGGGAGCTGTTTTTT.